This TCR beta chain was documented in a study of shared clonotypes between healthy human individuals. Clones were read by immunoSEQ multiplex PCR, and TCRdb kept only the in-frame ones, dropping some. Found here are about 1.1 million clones, 70% to 80% of them singletons; the top ten hold under 0.8%. Per the germline V gene, CDR1 is SGHTA and CDR2 is FQGTGA. Trimming removed 2 bases from V and 6 bases from J, with 9 bases in between. This CDR3 contains 13 residues. This chain joins TRBV7-3 and TRBJ2-3; possible D gene TRBD1, 6 bases. Sequenced sample: memory CD4+ T cells from PBMCs. This sample's subset: CD45RA-negative fraction. This receptor was taken from a man aged 18 to 30 in good health. Some clones in this sample may be carry-over from other donors' samples. The CDR3 loop is CASSLSGVDTQYF. In DNA form, the CDR3 reads TGTGCCAGCAGCTTATCAGGGGTCGATACGCAGTATTTT.